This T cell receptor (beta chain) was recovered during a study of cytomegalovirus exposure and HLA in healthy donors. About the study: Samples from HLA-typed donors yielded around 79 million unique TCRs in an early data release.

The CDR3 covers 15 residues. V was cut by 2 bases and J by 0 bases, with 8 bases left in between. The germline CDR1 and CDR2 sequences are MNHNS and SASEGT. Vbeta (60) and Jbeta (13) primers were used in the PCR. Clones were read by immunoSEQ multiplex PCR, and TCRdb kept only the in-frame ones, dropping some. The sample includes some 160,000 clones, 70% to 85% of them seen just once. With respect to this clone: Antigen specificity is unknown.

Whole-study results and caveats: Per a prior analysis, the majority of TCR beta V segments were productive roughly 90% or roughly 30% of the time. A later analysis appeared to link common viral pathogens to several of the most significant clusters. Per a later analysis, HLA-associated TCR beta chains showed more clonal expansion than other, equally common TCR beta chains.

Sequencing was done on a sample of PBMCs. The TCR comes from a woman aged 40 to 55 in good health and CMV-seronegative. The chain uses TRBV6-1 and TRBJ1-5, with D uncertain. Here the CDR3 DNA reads TGTGCCAGCAGTGAATTATGGAGTAGCAATCAGCCCCAGCATTTT. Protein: CASSELWSSNQPQHF.